This TCR beta chain is from a study of regulatory T cells in long-lasting Graves disease. In its sample, this clonotype was seen many times. The V segment lost 3 bases and the J segment 0 bases; nucleotides outside the gene matches: 8. Per the germline V gene, CDR1 is LNHDA and CDR2 is SQIVND (reference sequence). This CDR3 spans 18 amino acids. In building TCR beta libraries, iRepertoire HTBI primers were used together with Arm-PCR of CDR3 regions. One entry per CDR3 protein, called by TCRdb with MiXCR from the multiplex PCR reads. Counted here are hundreds of thousands of distinct CDR3 sequences, approximately 15% occurring once; the ten biggest clones make up roughly a tenth. The sample's time point: newly diagnosed GD, antithyroid drugs for less than 3 months. There was RNA extracted from PBMCs, and the TCR library was made from it. Another study also made use of these data, one on T cells in Graves' hyperthyroidism and ophthalmopathy.

The chain combines TRBV19 with TRBJ2-7; TRBD2 matches 13 bases. The sample here was peripheral blood mononuclear cells (PBMCs), taken at new diagnosis, from a patient treated with antithyroid drugs. This sequence originates from a man under 40 with Graves disease. CDR3 sequence: CASSIWTSGSGSSYEQYF. The DNA for the CDR3 is TGTGCCAGTAGTATTTGGACTAGCGGGAGTGGGAGCTCCTACGAGCAGTACTTC.